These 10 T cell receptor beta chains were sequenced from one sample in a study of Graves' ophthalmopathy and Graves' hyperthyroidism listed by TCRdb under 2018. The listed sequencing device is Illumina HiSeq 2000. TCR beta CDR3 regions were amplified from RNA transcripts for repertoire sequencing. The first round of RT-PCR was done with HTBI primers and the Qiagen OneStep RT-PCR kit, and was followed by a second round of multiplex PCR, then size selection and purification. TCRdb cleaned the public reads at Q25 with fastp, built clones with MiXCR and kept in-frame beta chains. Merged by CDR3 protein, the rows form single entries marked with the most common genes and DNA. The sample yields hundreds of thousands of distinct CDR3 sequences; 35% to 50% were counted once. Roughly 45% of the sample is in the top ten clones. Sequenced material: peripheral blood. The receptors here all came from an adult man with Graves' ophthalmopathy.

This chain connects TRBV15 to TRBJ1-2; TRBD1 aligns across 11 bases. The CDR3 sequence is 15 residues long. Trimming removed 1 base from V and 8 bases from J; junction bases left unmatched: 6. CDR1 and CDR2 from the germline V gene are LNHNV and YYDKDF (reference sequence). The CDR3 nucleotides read TGTGCCACCAGCAGAGGGACAGGGGGCGTGGGGGGCTACACCTTC. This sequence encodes CATSRGTGGVGGYTF.

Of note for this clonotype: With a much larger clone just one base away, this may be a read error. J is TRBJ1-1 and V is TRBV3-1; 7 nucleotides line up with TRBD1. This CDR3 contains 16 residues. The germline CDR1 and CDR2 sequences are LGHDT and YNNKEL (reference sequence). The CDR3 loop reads CASSLTTEGADTEALF. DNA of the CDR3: TGTGCCAGCAGCTTAACGACCGAGGGGGCTGACACTGAAGCTCTCTTT.

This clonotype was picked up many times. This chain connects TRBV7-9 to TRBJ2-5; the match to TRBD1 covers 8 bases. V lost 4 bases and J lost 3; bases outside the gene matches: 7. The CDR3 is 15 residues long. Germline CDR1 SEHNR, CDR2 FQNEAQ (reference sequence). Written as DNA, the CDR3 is TGTGCCAGCAGCTCGGACAGGGTCCCGAAAGAGACCCAGTACTTC. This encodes CASSSDRVPKETQYF. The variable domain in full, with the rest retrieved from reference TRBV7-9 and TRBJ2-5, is DTGVSQNPRHKITKRGQNVTFRCDPISEHNRLYWYRQTLGQGPEFLTYFQNEAQLEKSRLLSDRFSAERPKGSFSTLEIQRTEQGDSAMYLCASSSDRVPKETQYFGPGTRLLVL.

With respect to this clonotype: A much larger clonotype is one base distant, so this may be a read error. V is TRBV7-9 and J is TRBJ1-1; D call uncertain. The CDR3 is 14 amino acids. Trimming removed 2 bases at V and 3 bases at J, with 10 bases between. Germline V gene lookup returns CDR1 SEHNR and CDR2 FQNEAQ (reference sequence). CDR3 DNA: TGTGCCAGCAGCTTAAGCGGTCGACACACTGAAGCTTTCTTT. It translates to CASSLSGRHTEAFF.

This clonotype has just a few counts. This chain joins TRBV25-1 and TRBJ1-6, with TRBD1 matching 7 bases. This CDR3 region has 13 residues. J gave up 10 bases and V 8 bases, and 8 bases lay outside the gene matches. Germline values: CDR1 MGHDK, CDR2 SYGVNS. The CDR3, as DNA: TGTGCCAGCCTGGACAGGTGGTCGTCACCCCTCCACTTT. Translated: CASLDRWSSPLHF.

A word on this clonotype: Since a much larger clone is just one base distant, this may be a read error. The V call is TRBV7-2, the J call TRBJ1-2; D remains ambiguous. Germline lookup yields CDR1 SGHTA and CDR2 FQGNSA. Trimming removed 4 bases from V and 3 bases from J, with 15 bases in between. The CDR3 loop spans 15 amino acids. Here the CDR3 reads CASSSRRRGDYGYTF. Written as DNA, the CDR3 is TGTGCCAGCAGCTCCAGACGAAGAGGTGACTATGGCTACACCTTC.

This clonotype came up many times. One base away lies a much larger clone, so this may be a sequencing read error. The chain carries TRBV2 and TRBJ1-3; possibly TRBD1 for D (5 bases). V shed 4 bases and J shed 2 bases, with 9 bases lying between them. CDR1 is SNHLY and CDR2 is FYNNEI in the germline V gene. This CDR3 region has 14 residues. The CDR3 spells CASSARGAGNTIYF. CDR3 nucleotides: TGTGCCAGCAGTGCGAGAGGGGCTGGAAACACCATATATTTT.

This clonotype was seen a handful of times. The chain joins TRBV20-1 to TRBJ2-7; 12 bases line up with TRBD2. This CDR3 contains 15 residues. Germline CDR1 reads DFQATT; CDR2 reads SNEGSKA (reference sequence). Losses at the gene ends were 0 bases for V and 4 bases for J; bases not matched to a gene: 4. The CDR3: CSARDRLAGDYEQYF. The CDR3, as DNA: TGCAGTGCTAGAGATCGACTAGCGGGGGATTACGAGCAGTACTTC.

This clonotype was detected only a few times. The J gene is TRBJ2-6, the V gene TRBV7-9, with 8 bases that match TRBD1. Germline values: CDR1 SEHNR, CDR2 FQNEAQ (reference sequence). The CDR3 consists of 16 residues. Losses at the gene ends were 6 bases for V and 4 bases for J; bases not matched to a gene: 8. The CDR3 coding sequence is TGTGCCAGCAGTTCTCAGACAGGGGCAGGGGCCAACGTCCTGACTTTC. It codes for CASSSQTGAGANVLTF.

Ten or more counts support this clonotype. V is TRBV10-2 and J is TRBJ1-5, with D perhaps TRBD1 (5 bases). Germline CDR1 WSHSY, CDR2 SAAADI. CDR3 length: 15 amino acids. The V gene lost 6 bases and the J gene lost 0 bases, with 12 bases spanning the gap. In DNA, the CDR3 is TGCGCCAGCAGCTTATCCCAGGGTAGCAATCAGCCCCAGCATTTT. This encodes CASSLSQGSNQPQHF.